The source of this T cell receptor beta chain is a study of shared clonotypes between healthy human individuals. This CDR3 is built from 15 residues. V lost 5 bases, J lost 2 bases, and 5 bases stayed unmatched. The germline CDR1 and CDR2 sequences are SGHNT and YENEEA. Notes on this clone: The antigen remains undetermined.

TCRdb's copy holds only in-frame clones and misses some; the assay was immunoSEQ multiplex PCR. Of roughly 2.5 million clones listed, approximately 94% are singletons. Findings and caveats of the study: Sampling covered nothing but blood. Tissue TCR repertoires likely differ from those found in blood.

The chain employs TRBV11-3 and TRBJ2-3, with 9 bases fitting TRBD2. What was sequenced was naive CD4+ T cells sorted from blood. Indicated subset: CD45RA+ positively selected. The sequence derives from a man younger than 35 in good health. The CDR3 DNA reads TGTGCCAGCAGCAAGACTAGCGGCGTCACAGATACGCAGTATTTT. Translation gives CASSKTSGVTDTQYF.